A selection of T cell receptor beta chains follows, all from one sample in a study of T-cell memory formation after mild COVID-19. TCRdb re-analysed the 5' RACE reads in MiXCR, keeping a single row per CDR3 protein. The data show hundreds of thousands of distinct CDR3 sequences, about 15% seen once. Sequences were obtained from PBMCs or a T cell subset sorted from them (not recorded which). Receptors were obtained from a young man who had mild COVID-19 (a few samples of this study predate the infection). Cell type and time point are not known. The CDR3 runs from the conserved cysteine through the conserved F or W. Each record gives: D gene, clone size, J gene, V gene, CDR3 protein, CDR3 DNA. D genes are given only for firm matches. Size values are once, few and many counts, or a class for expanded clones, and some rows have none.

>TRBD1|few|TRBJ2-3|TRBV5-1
CASNSDRGGDTQYF
TGCGCCAGCAATTCGGACAGGGGAGGAGATACGCAGTATTTT
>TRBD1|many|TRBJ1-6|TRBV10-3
CAISPGTGNSPLHF
TGTGCCATCAGTCCCGGGACAGGGAACTCACCCCTCCACTTT
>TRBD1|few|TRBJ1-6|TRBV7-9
CASTRRTGNSPLHF
TGTGCCAGCACCCGACGGACAGGGAATTCACCCCTCCACTTT
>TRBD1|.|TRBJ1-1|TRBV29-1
CSTGQGTEAFF
TGCAGCACAGGACAGGGCACTGAAGCTTTCTTT
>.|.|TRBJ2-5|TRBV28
CASGQFQTQYF
TGTGCCAGCGGACAATTTCAGACCCAGTACTTC
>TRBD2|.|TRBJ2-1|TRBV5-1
CASSPGLAVVNEQFF
TGCGCCAGCAGCCCGGGACTAGCTGTCGTTAATGAGCAGTTCTTC
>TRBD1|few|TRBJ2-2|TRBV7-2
CASSLNSGGTGELFF
TGTGCCAGCAGCTTAAATTCAGGGGGCACCGGGGAGCTGTTTTTT
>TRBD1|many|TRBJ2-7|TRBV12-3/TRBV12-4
CASSIGQDQHEQYF
TGTGCCAGCAGTATTGGACAGGACCAACACGAGCAGTACTTC
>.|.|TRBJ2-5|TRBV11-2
CASSPAAGETQYF
TGTGCCAGCAGCCCGGCAGCGGGAGAGACCCAGTACTTC
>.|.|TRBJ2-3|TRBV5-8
CASSLDGQRTDTQYF
TGTGCCAGCAGCTTGGATGGGCAACGCACAGATACGCAGTATTTT
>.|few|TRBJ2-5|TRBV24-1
CATSDWGHQETQYF
TGTGCCACCAGTGACTGGGGACACCAAGAGACCCAGTACTTC
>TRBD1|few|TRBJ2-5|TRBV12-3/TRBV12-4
CASSATGQETQYF
TGTGCCAGCAGCGCGACAGGGCAAGAGACCCAGTACTTC
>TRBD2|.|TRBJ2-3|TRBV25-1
CASSSPGASGGSTDTQYF
TGTGCCAGCAGCAGCCCCGGGGCTAGCGGGGGGAGCACAGATACGCAGTATTTT
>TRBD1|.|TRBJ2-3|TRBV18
CASSPRDRGPDTQYF
TGTGCCAGCTCCCCGCGGGACAGGGGGCCAGATACGCAGTATTTT
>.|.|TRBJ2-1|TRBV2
CATYSLSMFF
TGTGCCACCTATTCTTTAAGTATGTTCTTC
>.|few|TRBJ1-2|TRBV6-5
CASSYRDKGVYGYTF
TGTGCCAGCAGTTACAGGGACAAGGGGGTGTATGGCTACACCTTC
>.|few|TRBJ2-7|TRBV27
CASSLGSRGAEQYF
TGTGCCAGCAGTTTGGGGTCAAGAGGGGCCGAGCAGTACTTC
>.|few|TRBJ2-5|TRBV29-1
CSVSDDKETQYF
TGCAGCGTAAGCGATGATAAAGAGACCCAGTACTTC
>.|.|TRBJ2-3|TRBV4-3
CASSLGVAQYF
TGCGCCAGCAGCCTAGGGGTTGCGCAGTATTTT
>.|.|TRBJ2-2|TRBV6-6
CASSTGEGTGELFF
TGTGCCAGCAGCACAGGGGAGGGAACCGGGGAGCTGTTTTTT
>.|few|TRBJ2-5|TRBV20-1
CSARGGAGETQYF
TGCAGTGCTAGAGGGGGGGCGGGAGAGACCCAGTACTTC
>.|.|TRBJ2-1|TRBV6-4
CASSDDWGDIQFF
TGTGCCAGCAGCGACGATTGGGGCGACATCCAGTTCTTC
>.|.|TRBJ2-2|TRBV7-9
CASSLAPRLDTGELFF
TGTGCCAGCAGCTTAGCGCCCCGTTTGGACACCGGGGAGCTGTTTTTT
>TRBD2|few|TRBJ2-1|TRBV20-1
CSARPGGGRRNEQFF
TGCAGTGCTAGACCCGGCGGGGGACGGAGAAATGAGCAGTTCTTC
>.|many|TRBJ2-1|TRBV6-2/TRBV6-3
CASSYEGYNEQFF
TGTGCCAGCAGTTACGAGGGCTACAATGAGCAGTTCTTC
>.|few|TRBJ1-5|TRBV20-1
CSAGPQPQHF
TGCAGTGCAGGACCTCAGCCCCAGCATTTT
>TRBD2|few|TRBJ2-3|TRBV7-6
CASSLGLRTSGGALDTQYF
TGTGCCAGCAGCTTAGGCTTGAGGACTAGCGGGGGGGCTTTAGATACGCAGTATTTT
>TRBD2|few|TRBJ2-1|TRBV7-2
CASSLYRGGSYNEQFF
TGTGCCAGCAGCTTATATCGGGGGGGTTCCTACAATGAGCAGTTCTTC
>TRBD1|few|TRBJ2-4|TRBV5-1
CASSKPKQGEVAKNIQYF
TGCGCCAGCAGTAAACCTAAACAGGGGGAAGTAGCCAAAAACATTCAGTACTTC
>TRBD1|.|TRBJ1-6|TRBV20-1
CSARAPNRGYNSPLHF
TGCAGTGCTAGGGCCCCCAACAGGGGCTATAATTCACCCCTCCACTTT
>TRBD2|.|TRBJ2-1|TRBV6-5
CASSYRGDYNEQFF
TGTGCCAGCAGTTACCGGGGGGACTACAATGAGCAGTTCTTC
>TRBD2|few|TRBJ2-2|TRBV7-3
CASSSSGGSPGELFF
TGTGCCAGCAGCTCTAGCGGGGGGTCCCCCGGGGAGCTGTTTTTT
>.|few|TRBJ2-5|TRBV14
CASSQVSETQYF
TGTGCCAGCAGCCAAGTATCAGAGACCCAGTACTTC
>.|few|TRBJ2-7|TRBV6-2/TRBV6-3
CASTPSARRSGYEQYF
TGTGCCAGCACCCCCAGCGCACGTCGGTCGGGCTACGAGCAGTACTTC
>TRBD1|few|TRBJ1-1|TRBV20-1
CSATRQGGVAEAFF
TGCAGTGCGACTCGACAGGGGGGGGTCGCTGAAGCTTTCTTT
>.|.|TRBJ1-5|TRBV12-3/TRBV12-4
CASTRSNQPQHF
TGTGCCAGCACTAGGAGCAATCAGCCCCAGCATTTT
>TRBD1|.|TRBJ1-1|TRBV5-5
CASSADRSAFF
TGTGCCAGCAGCGCGGACAGGAGCGCTTTCTTT
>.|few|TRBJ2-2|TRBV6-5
CASEKGFGTGELFF
TGTGCCAGCGAAAAGGGTTTCGGTACCGGGGAGCTGTTTTTT
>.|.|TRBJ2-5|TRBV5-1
CASSFGTTEETQYF
TGCGCCAGCAGCTTCGGGACAACCGAAGAGACCCAGTACTTC
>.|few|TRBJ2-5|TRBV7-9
CASAGASQETQYF
TGTGCCAGCGCTGGGGCTTCCCAAGAGACCCAGTACTTC
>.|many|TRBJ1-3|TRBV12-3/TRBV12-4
CASRDQGGNTIYF
TGTGCCAGCAGAGACCAAGGAGGAAACACCATATATTTT
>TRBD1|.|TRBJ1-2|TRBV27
CASRPGQGYGYTF
TGTGCCAGCAGGCCGGGACAGGGTTATGGCTACACCTTC
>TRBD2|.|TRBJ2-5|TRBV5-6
CASSTPTSGGEETQYF
TGTGCCAGCAGCACGCCGACTAGCGGGGGGGAAGAGACCCAGTACTTC
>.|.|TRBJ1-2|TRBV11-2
CASSLATGLYGYTF
TGTGCCAGCAGCTTAGCCACAGGGTTATATGGCTACACCTTC
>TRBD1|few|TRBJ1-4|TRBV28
CASSPGTGVEKLFF
TGTGCCAGCAGCCCCGGGACAGGGGTGGAAAAACTGTTTTTT
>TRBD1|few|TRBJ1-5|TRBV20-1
CSALGQGAPSPQHF
TGCAGTGCCCTGGGACAGGGGGCTCCTTCGCCCCAGCATTTT
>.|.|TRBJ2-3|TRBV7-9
CASSPQMGAGTQAEDTQYF
TGTGCCAGCAGCCCACAAATGGGGGCGGGGACTCAAGCGGAAGATACGCAGTATTTT
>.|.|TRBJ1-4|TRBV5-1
CASSLGPAGATNEKLFF
TGCGCCAGCAGCTTGGGCCCGGCGGGTGCAACTAATGAAAAACTGTTTTTT
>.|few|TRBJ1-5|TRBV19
CASWAGWGNQPQHF
TGTGCCAGTTGGGCGGGATGGGGAAATCAGCCCCAGCATTTT
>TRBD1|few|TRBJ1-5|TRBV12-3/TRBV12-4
CASRIGTASNQPQHF
TGTGCCAGCAGGATCGGGACAGCCAGCAATCAGCCCCAGCATTTT
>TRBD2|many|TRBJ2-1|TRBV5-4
CASSPGGLAGNEQFF
TGTGCCAGCAGCCCCGGTGGACTAGCGGGGAATGAGCAGTTCTTC